The entry below describes one TCR beta chain. Antigen unknown. The sample comes from a study of cytomegalovirus exposure and HLA in healthy donors. Study findings and constraints: It was reportedly the case that the classifier diagnosed cytomegalovirus status with high specificity and sensitivity.

The PCR was carried out with 60 Vbeta primers and 13 Jbeta primers. Using immunoSEQ multiplex PCR, the repertoire was profiled, and TCRdb retains in-frame clones only, with some absent. The sample holds roughly 200,000 clones, approximately 79% seen once. Germline V CDR1 and CDR2: KGHSH, LQKENI. The CDR3 has 12 amino acids. The sequence was obtained from a man in his forties or fifties in good health and CMV-seronegative. Sequences were obtained from PBMCs. V usage is TRBV18 and J usage is TRBJ2-1; D might be TRBD1 (7 bases). The CDR3 sequence is CGTGLRFDEQFF. The CDR3, as DNA: TGTGGGACAGGACTAAGGTTCGATGAGCAGTTCTTC.